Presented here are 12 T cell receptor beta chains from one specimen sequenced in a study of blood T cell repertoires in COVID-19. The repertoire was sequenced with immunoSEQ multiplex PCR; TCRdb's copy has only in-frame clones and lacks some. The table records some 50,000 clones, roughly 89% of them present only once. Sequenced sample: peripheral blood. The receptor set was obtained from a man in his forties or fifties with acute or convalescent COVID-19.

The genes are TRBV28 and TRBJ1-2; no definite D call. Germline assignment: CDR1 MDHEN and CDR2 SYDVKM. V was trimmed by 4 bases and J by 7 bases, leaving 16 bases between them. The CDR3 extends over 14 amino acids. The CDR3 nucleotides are TGTGCCAGCAGTTCGGACCTTCCGGCGGGTGGCTACACCTTC. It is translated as CASSSDLPAGGYTF.

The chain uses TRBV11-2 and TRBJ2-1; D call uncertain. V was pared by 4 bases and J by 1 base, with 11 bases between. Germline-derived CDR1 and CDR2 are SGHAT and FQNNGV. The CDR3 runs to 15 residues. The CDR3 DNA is TGTGCCAGCAGCTCGTGGGCAACGTCCTACAATGAGCAGTTCTTC. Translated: CASSSWATSYNEQFF.

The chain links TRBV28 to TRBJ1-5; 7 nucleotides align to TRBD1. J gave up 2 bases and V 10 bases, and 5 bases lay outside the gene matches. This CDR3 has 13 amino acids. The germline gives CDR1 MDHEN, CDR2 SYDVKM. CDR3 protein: CAIRDRGNQPQHF. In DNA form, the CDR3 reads TGTGCCATAAGAGACAGGGGCAATCAGCCCCAGCATTTT. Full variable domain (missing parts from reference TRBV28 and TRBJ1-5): DVKVTQSSRYLVKRTGEKVFLECVQDMDHENMFWYRQDPGLGLRLIYFSYDVKMKEKGDIPEGYSVSREKKERFSLILESASTNQTSMYLCAIRDRGNQPQHFGDGTRLSIL.

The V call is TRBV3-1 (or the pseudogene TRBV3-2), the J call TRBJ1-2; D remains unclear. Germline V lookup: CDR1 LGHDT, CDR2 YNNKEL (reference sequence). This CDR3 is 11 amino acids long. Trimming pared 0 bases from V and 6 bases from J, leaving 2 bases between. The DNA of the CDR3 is TGTGCCAGCAGCCAAGATAATGGCTACACCTTC. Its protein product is CASSQDNGYTF.

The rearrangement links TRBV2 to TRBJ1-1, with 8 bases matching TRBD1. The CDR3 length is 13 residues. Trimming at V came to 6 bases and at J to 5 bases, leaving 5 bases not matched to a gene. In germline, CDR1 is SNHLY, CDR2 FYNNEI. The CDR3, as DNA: TGTGCCAGCAGGACAGGGGTGGGAACTGAAGCTTTCTTT. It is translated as CASRTGVGTEAFF.

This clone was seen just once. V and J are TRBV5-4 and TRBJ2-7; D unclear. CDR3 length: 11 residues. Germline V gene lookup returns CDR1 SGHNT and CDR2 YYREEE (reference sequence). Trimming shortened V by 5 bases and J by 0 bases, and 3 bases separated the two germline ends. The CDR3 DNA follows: TGTGCCAGCAGTCACTCCTACGAGCAGTACTTC. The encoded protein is CASSHSYEQYF.

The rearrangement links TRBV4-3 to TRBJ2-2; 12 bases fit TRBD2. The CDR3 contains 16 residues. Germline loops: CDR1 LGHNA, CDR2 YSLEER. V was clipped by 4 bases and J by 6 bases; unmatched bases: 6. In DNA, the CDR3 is TGCGCCAGCAGCCTTGGACTAGCGGGAAACCCCGGGGAGCTGTTTTTT. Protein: CASSLGLAGNPGELFF.

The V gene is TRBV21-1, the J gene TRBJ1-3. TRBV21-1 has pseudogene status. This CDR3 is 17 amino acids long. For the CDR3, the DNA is TGTGCCAGCAGCTCACTACTTGGCGGGGGAGCTGGAAACACCATATATTTT. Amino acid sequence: CASSSLLGGGAGNTIYF.

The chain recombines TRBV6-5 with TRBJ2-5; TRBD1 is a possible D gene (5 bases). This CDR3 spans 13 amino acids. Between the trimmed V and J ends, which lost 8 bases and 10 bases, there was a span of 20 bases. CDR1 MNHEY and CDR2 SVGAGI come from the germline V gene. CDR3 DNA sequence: TGTGCCAGCGCAGGGTTCGGCAGGGTAAGCCAGTACTTC. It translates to CASAGFGRVSQYF.

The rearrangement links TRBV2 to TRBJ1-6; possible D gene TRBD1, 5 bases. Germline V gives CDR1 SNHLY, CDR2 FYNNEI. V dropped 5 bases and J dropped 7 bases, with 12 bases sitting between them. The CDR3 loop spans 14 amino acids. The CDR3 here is CASSLTVGNSPLHF. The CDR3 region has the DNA TGTGCCAGCAGTCTGACAGTAGGGAATTCACCCCTCCACTTT. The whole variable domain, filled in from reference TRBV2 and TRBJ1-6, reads EPEVTQTPSHQVTQMGQEVILRCVPISNHLYFYWYRQILGQKVEFLVSFYNNEISEKSEIFDDQFSVERPDGSNFTLKIRSTKLEDSAMYFCASSLTVGNSPLHFGNGTRLTVT.

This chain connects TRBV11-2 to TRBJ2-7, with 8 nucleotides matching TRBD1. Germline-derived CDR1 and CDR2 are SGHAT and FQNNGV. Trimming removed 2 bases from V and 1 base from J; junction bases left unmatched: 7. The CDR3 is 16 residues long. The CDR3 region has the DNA TGTGCCAGCAGCTTAAGAACGGGACAGGAATCCTACGAGCAGTACTTC. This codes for CASSLRTGQESYEQYF.

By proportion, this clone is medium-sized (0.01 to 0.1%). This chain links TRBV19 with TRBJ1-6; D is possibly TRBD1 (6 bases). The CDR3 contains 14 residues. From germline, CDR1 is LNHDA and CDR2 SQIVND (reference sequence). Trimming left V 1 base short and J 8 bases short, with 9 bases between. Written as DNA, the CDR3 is TGTGCCAGTAGTATAGCACAGGGTTATTCACCCCTCCACTTT. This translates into CASSIAQGYSPLHF.